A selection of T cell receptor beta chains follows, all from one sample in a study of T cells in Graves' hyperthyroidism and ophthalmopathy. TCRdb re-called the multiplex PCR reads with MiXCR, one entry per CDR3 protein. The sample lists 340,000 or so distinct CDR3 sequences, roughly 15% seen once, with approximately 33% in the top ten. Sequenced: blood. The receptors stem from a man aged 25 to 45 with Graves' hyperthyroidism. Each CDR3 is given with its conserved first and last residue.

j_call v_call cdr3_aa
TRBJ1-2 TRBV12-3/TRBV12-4 CASTPPGGYTF
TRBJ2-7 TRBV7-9 CASSLVGGRAKEQYF
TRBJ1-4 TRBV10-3 CAISRTGEDEKLFF
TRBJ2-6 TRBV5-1 CASSSVVSGANVLTF
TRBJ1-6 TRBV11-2 CASSSPLQKLASPLHF
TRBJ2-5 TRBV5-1 CASSLGGRGLRETQYF
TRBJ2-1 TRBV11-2 CASSSYKSKETGQRSYNEQFF
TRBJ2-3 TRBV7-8 CASSLPGADTQYF
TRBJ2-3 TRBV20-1 CSAALVVTDTQYF
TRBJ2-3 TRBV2 CASSPRARSTDTQYF
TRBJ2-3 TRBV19 CASTWTNTDTQYF
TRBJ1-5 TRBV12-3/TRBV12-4 CASSPGGGLSNQPQHF
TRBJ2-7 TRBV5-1 CASSQQGDEQYF
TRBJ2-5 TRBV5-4 CASSRLGGGGGETQYF
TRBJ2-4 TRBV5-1 CASSRTSGRAKNIQYF
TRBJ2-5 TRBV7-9 CASSVGTGVAETQYF
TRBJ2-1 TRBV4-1 CATTGREGDNEQFF
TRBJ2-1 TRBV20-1 CSAPKPLAGWSKDYNEQFF
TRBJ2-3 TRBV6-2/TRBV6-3 CASSLPPSTDTQYF
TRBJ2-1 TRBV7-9 CASSAPSGRGNEQFF
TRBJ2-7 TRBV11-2 CASIFQGSYEQYF
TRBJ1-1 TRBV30 CAWQGTANTEAFF
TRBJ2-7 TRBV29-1 CSVEISGTPHYEQYF
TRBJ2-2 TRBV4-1 CASSQKDRGGTGELFF
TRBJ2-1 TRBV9 CASSVGPLGKYNEQFF
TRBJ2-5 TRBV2 CASLSASGIQETQYF
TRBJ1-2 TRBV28 CASSFGDRDGYTF
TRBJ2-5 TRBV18 CASSRWTSGSIGTQYF
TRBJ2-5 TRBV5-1 CASSLSGAEETLYF
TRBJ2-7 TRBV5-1 CASSLVPIYEQYF
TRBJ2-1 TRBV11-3 CASRQGGKTGGSEQFF
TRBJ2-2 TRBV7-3 CASSATGVGELFF
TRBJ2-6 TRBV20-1 CSASVGSGVNVLTF
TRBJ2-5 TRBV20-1 CSARAPQSSAQETQYF
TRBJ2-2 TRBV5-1 CASSAGTRNTGELFF
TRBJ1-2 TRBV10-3 CAISEKGYDGYTF
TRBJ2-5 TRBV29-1 CSGAGEGTQYF
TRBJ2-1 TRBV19 CASSVYGGITYNEQFF
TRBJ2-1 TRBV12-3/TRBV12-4 CASSFRDRWDNEQFF
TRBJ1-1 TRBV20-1 CSASWEASEAFF
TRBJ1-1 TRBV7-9 CASSLGEGGPNTEAFF
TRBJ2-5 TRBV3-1 CASSQDGSSSGRQETQYF
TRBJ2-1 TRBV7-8 CASSPTLRLSAEQFF
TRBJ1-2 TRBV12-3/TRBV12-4 CASSPLQTGPYGYTF
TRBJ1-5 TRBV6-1 CATFSGQGMHF
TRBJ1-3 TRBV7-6 CASSPSSGNTIYF
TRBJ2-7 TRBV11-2 CASSFTLTGHFEEQYF
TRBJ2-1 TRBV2 CASSEMGLEEFF
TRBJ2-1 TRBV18 CASSPDLAGGEQFF
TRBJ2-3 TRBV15 CATSRDRATQNTQYF
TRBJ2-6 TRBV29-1 CSVGINSGANVLTF
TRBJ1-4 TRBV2 CASSEALGQTGKLFF
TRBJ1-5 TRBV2 CACESDGNQPQHF
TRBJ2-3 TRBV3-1 CASSLQGVGDTQYF
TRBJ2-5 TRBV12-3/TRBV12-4 CAVGGGRRETQYF
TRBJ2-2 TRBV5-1 CASSQGGGSNTGELFF
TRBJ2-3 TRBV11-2 CASSLEDTAQYF
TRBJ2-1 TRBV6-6 CASSYRNKRHEQFF
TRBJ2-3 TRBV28 CASSLAGGWADTQYF